This entry features one T cell receptor (beta chain) sequence. Its antigen is as yet unknown. Sequence at one end of the junction differs from germline and may be a read error. Looked up from germline, CDR1 is SGHVS and CDR2 is FNYEAQ. This CDR3 is built from 15 residues. These data come from a study of T cells in Graves' hyperthyroidism and ophthalmopathy. Study-wide results and limits: Blood also showed most of the thyroid clonotypes that were expanded above 0.001.

TCR beta CDR3 regions were amplified from RNA. The TCR CDR3 was amplified in a first-round RT-PCR using the HTBI primer set. MiXCR, applied by TCRdb to the multiplex PCR reads, yields one record per CDR3 protein. The top ten hold 7.1% of the sample, which has 500,000 to 750,000 distinct CDR3 sequences, 11% to 15% seen once. V gene TRBV7-6 combines with J gene TRBJ2-2; D is unresolved. The sequence derives from a woman under 30 with Graves' ophthalmopathy. Sequences were obtained from blood. The CDR3 bases are TGTGTCAGCAGCCATGTGTCCAGCGTTTCCGGGGAGCTGTTTTTT. Residues: CVSSHVSSVSGELFF.